The clone carrying this TCR beta chain was counted only a few times. Its antigen is unknown. V trimming: 5 bases; J trimming: 6 bases; junction bases outside the gene matches: 8. This CDR3 region has 15 residues. CDR1 and CDR2 (germline): SGHVS, FNYEAQ. Researchers tagged individual cDNA molecules with unique molecular identifiers. TCRdb recomputed calls from the 5' RACE reads with MiXCR, one row per CDR3 protein. This sample has tens of thousands of distinct CDR3 sequences; more than 9% occur once, and the top ten carry roughly 3.9%. The data were obtained in a study of early T cells in non-severe SARS-CoV-2 infection. Study findings and constraints: Using VDJdb, the matching emphasized anti-spike CD8 responses while missing private and CD4 specificities.

This rearrangement joins TRBV7-6 to TRBJ2-2; 8 bases are shared with TRBD1. The material sequenced was whole blood. This receptor was identified in an adult who was a healthcare worker with PCR-confirmed SARS-CoV-2 infection or an uninfected control (not recorded which). The CDR3 DNA reads as TGTGCCAGCAGCCCCCGGACAGGGAATCCCGGGGAGCTGTTTTTT. This sequence encodes CASSPRTGNPGELFF.